This TCR beta chain stems from a study of cytomegalovirus exposure and HLA in healthy donors. Findings and limits, study-wide: Later on, an analysis found that several of the most significant clusters appeared to be linked to common viral pathogens, which included parvovirus B19. Fewer N-insertions (relative to the approximately 700-donor mean) were reportedly seen in an Asian-associated ancestry cluster in a later analysis. In a later analysis, the majority of CMV-associated beta chains seemingly showed HLA restriction. Sequencing likely generated an artifact that appeared as a cluster of highly shared sequence variants.

CDR3 length: 13 amino acids. V gave up 5 bases and J gave up 8 bases; unmatched junction bases: 7. Germline-derived CDR1 and CDR2 are MNHEY and SMNVEV (reference sequence). Comments on this clone: As yet, its antigen is unknown.

The PCR used 60 Vbeta and 13 Jbeta primers. The method was immunoSEQ multiplex PCR; TCRdb's version includes in-frame clones alone and lacks a portion of them. The table records roughly 200,000 clones, roughly 79% of them present only once. This clonotype was obtained from a male donor in good health and CMV-seronegative. Sequenced sample: PBMCs. The chain carries TRBV27 and TRBJ1-2; 8 bases are a match to TRBD1. CDR3 in DNA: TGTGCCAGCAGTGGGGACAGGCTTTGGGGCTACACCTTC. Translated: CASSGDRLWGYTF.